Included here is one TCR beta chain sequence, with context. This sample is drawn from a study of blood T cell repertoires in COVID-19. Across the whole study: Donors in the United States, Italy and Spain gave samples during acute or convalescent COVID-19. The analysed material was cDNA or gDNA that came from T cells, B-cell-depleted T cells, or PBMCs.

Under the authors' procedure: Reference gene primers were amplified, and this amplification served to estimate nucleated cell counts. Method: immunoSEQ multiplex PCR; TCRdb's copy keeps in-frame clones and lacks some. That table gives V, J and clone size, and the DNA gave D and trimming. The sample includes a few hundred thousand clones, around 81% of them seen just once. V gave up 5 bases and J gave up 4 bases; unmatched junction bases: 6. This CDR3 region has 16 residues. Germline CDR1 reads SGHAT; CDR2 reads FQNNGV. Seattle's enrolled individuals joined amid active infection and were then monitored longitudinally.

The sequenced sample consisted of peripheral blood. The receptor was derived from a person between 65 and 80 years old with COVID-19, enrolled during active disease. The rearrangement links TRBV11-2 to TRBJ2-3; 13 nucleotides line up with TRBD2. The CDR3 DNA sequence: TGTGCCAGCAGCCGAACACTAGCGGGAGGGTCAGATACGCAGTATTTT. Amino acids: CASSRTLAGGSDTQYF.